This entry lists 16 T cell receptor beta chains sequenced from one sample in a study of OX40 agonist ivuxolimab in advanced cancers. The protocol was immunoSEQ multiplex PCR, while the TCRdb copy is restricted to in-frame clones and leaves out a portion. This table holds over 85,000 clones, 85% to 95% found once. The sample consisted of CD4+ or CD8+ T cells sorted from blood, taken in a trial of the OX40 agonist ivuxolimab. The receptor set was obtained from an adult with an advanced solid tumor such as melanoma, head and neck, liver or kidney cancer.

The chain carries TRBV4-2 and TRBJ2-1; 14 bases match TRBD2. V trimming: 4 bases; J trimming: 7 bases; junction bases outside the gene matches: 9. CDR1 is LGHNA and CDR2 is YNFKEQ in the germline V gene. CDR3 length: 17 amino acids. CDR3 sequence: CASSPGLAGAQSNEQFF. The CDR3, as DNA: TGTGCCAGCAGCCCGGGACTAGCGGGGGCCCAGTCGAATGAGCAGTTCTTC.

V and J are TRBV27 and TRBJ2-1; TRBD1 matches 10 bases. CDR3 length: 16 amino acids. Trimming took 5 bases from V and 8 from J; bases not matched to a gene: 12. Per the germline V gene, CDR1 is MNHEY and CDR2 is SMNVEV (reference sequence). The CDR3 loop reads CASSLGWDRGRDEQFF. CDR3 in DNA: TGTGCCAGCAGTCTCGGTTGGGACAGGGGTAGGGATGAGCAGTTCTTC.

This clone was detected a few times. The chain combines TRBV11-2 with TRBJ1-4; D is possibly TRBD1 (6 bases). The ends were cut back, 2 bases at V and 10 bases at J, with 11 bases in the middle. Looked up from germline, CDR1 is SGHAT and CDR2 is FQNNGV. The CDR3 covers 13 residues. The CDR3 sequence: CASSLRPGVKLFF. In DNA form, the CDR3 reads TGTGCCAGCAGCTTACGGCCAGGGGTAAAACTGTTTTTT.

The genes are TRBV18 and TRBJ1-5; maybe TRBD1 (5 bases). V was pared by 3 bases and J by 7 bases, with 10 bases between. This CDR3 has 13 amino acids. The germline CDR1 and CDR2 sequences are KGHSH and LQKENI. The chain's CDR3 is CASSPSGDQPQHF. Here the CDR3 DNA reads TGTGCCAGCTCACCGTCGGGGGACCAGCCCCAGCATTTT.

J is TRBJ1-2 and V is TRBV10-3; D perhaps matches TRBD1 (5 bases). This CDR3 contains 13 residues. Per the germline V gene, CDR1 is ENHRY and CDR2 is SYGVKD. The ends were cut back, 3 bases at V and 4 bases at J, with 9 bases in the middle. This CDR3 reads CAISEGTSYGYTF. The CDR3 DNA reads as TGTGCCATCAGTGAAGGGACGAGCTATGGCTACACCTTC.

The chain has TRBV19 and TRBJ1-2, with D unresolved. The germline V gene has CDR1 LNHDA and CDR2 SQIVND (reference sequence). V shed 8 bases and J shed 5 bases, with 6 bases lying between them. The CDR3 sequence is 10 residues long. The CDR3 reads CASGVYGYTF. CDR3 bases: TGTGCCAGTGGTGTTTATGGCTACACCTTC.

The genes are TRBV11-3 and TRBJ2-1; D call uncertain. The V gene lost 5 bases and the J gene lost 8 bases, with 10 bases spanning the gap. CDR1 and CDR2 from the germline V gene are SGHNT and YENEEA. The CDR3 is 12 residues long. The CDR3 DNA sequence: TGTGCCAGCAGCCATAAGTTGCATGAGCAGTTCTTC. Translation: CASSHKLHEQFF.

The chain carries TRBV19 and TRBJ1-5; D not certain. Per the germline V gene, CDR1 is LNHDA and CDR2 is SQIVND (reference sequence). The CDR3 has 16 residues. The V end lost 1 base, the J end lost 0 bases, and 10 bases lay between the germline ends. The chain's CDR3 is CASSIVGGYSNQPQHF. The CDR3 nucleotides are TGTGCCAGTAGTATAGTTGGTGGATATAGCAATCAGCCCCAGCATTTT.

The DNA for the CDR3 is TGTGCCAGCTCACCACCGACAGGGGGCAAGGTTGAGCAGTTCTTC. It codes for CASSPPTGGKVEQFF. This chain links TRBV18 with TRBJ2-1, with TRBD1 matching 10 bases. Trimming at V came to 0 bases and at J to 9 bases, leaving 5 bases not matched to a gene. Per the germline V gene, CDR1 is KGHSH and CDR2 is LQKENI. The CDR3 runs to 15 residues. The full variable domain, its missing parts supplied by reference TRBV18 and TRBJ2-1, is NAGVMQNPRHLVRRRGQEARLRCSPMKGHSHVYWYRQLPEEGLKFMVYLQKENIIDESGMPKERFSAEFPKEGPSILRIQQVVRGDSAAYFCASSPPTGGKVEQFFGPGTRLTVL.

The chain combines TRBV6-6 with TRBJ2-1; TRBD2 might be the D (6 bases). Germline V lookup: CDR1 MNHNY, CDR2 SVGAGI (reference sequence). Between the trimmed V and J ends, which lost 5 bases and 8 bases, there was a span of 13 bases. The CDR3 has 13 amino acids. The chain's CDR3 is CASSGGTPDEQFF. CDR3 DNA sequence: TGTGCCAGCAGTGGCGGGACGCCCGATGAGCAGTTCTTC.

This chain uses TRBV28 with TRBJ1-3; D gene ambiguous. Germline V lookup: CDR1 MDHEN, CDR2 SYDVKM. The CDR3 covers 13 residues. V was cut by 10 bases and J by 3 bases, with 13 bases left in between. In DNA form, the CDR3 reads TGTGCCACCAAATTTGGTAGTGGAAACACCATATATTTT. As protein: CATKFGSGNTIYF.

V and J are TRBV5-4 and TRBJ2-7; D uncertain. V was pared by 0 bases and J by 4 bases, with 8 bases between. Germline loops: CDR1 SGHNT, CDR2 YYREEE (reference sequence). The CDR3 contains 13 residues. CDR3 sequence: CASSLGGDYEQYV. The CDR3, as DNA: TGTGCCAGCAGCTTGGGTGGGGATTACGAGCAGTACGTC.

V gene TRBV11-2 combines with J gene TRBJ2-1; 9 bases match TRBD1. Germline CDR1 and CDR2: SGHAT and FQNNGV. The CDR3 length is 16 residues. J was trimmed by 3 bases and V by 5 bases; bases with no gene match: 8. CDR3 residues: CASSLLRDRVYNEQFF. Here the CDR3 DNA reads TGTGCCAGCAGCCTACTCCGGGACAGGGTCTACAATGAGCAGTTCTTC. The full variable domain, in which reference TRBV11-2 and TRBJ2-1 provide the parts outside the CDR3, is EAGVAQSPRYKIIEKRQSVAFWCNPISGHATLYWYQQILGQGPKLLIQFQNNGVVDDSQLPKDRFSAERLKGVDSTLKIQPAKLEDSAVYLCASSLLRDRVYNEQFFGPGTRLTVL.

The V call is TRBV7-3, the J call TRBJ2-2, with D perhaps being TRBD1 or TRBD2 (6 bases each). This CDR3 has 16 residues. Germline values: CDR1 SGHTA, CDR2 FQGTGA. Trimming took off 6 bases at V and 2 bases at J, with 16 bases between the two ends. The CDR3 DNA follows: TGTGCCAGCAGTTCTCAGGCGGGGACAAACACCGGGGAGCTGTTTTTT. Protein sequence: CASSSQAGTNTGELFF.

V gene TRBV5-1 combines with J gene TRBJ2-3; TRBD2 matches at 11 bases. This CDR3 spans 17 amino acids. V shed 0 bases, J shed 2 bases, and the junction held 5 bases outside the gene matches. The germline CDR1 and CDR2 sequences are SGHRS and YFSETQ. The CDR3 DNA follows: TGCGCCAGCAGCTTGGCCGGGACTAGCGGAAACACAGATACGCAGTATTTT. The encoded protein is CASSLAGTSGNTDTQYF.

The gene calls are TRBV15 and TRBJ1-5, with D perhaps TRBD1 (6 bases). V gave up 5 bases and J gave up 11 bases, with 25 bases separating them. Germline CDR1 reads LNHNV; CDR2 reads YYDKDF (reference sequence). This CDR3 spans 16 amino acids. CDR3 residues: CATSARQAHPFRAQHF. CDR3 nucleotide sequence: TGTGCCACCAGCGCAAGACAGGCCCACCCCTTTCGAGCCCAGCATTTT.